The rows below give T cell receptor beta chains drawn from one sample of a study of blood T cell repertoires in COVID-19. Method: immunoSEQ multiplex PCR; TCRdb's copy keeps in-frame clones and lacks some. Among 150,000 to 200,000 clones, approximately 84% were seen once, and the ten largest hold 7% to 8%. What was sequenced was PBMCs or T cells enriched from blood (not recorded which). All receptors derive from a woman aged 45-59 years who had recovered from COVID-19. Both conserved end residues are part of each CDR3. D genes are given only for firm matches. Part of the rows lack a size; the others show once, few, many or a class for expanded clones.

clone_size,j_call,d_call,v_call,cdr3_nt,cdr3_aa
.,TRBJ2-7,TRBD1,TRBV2,TGTGCCAGCAACGGACAGGGACCCTCCTACGAGCAGTACTTC,CASNGQGPSYEQYF
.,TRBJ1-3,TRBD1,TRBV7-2,TGTGCCAGCAGCCTATCGGGACAGCCCCCTGGAAACACCATATATTTT,CASSLSGQPPGNTIYF
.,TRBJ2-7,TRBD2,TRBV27,TGTGCCAGCAGCCGGAGGCCTAGCGGGATTTCGTCCTACGAGCAGTACTTC,CASSRRPSGISSYEQYF
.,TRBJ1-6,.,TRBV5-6,TGTGCCAGCAGCTTGAGAGGGAATAATTCACCCCTCCACTTT,CASSLRGNNSPLHF
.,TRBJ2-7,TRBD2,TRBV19,TGTGCCAGTAGTATACAGGGAGGGTCCTACGAGCAGTACTTC,CASSIQGGSYEQYF
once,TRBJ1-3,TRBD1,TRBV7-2,TGTGCCAGCAGCTACACAGGGGGCGGCGAGAACACCATATATTTT,CASSYTGGGENTIYF
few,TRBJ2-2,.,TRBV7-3,TGTGCCAGCAGTACAGGGAAGACCGGGGAGCTGTTTTTT,CASSTGKTGELFF
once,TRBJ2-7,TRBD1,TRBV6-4,TGTGCCAGCCCGGACAGGGGGTCCTACGAGCAGTACTTC,CASPDRGSYEQYF
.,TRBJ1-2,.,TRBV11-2,TGTGCCAGCAGCTTAGAACAGGGTAACTATGGCTACACCTTC,CASSLEQGNYGYTF
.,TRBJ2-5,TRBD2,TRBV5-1,TGCGCCAGCAGCTTGGGACTAGCGGGAGGTGTAGAGACCCAGTACTTC,CASSLGLAGGVETQYF
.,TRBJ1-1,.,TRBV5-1,TGCGCCAGCAGCTTTACAGGGTTTGCTGAAGCTTTCTTT,CASSFTGFAEAFF
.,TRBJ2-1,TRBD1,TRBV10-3,TGTGCCATCAGTGGGACAGGGGCATACAATGAGCAGTTCTTC,CAISGTGAYNEQFF
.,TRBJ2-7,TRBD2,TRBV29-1,TGCAGCGTTGATGGGCTAGCGGGAGAAGGTAACTCCTACGAGCAGTACTTC,CSVDGLAGEGNSYEQYF
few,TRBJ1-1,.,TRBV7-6,TGTGCCAGCAGCCCAAGTCCCGGGACAATCGCCGAAGCTTTCTTT,CASSPSPGTIAEAFF
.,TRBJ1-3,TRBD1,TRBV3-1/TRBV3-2,TGTGCCAGCAGCCGTACAGGGGGAGCTGGAAACACCATATATTTT,CASSRTGGAGNTIYF
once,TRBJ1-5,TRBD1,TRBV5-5,TGTGCCAGCAGCGGAGACAGGGGGCGTAATCAGCCCCAGCATTTT,CASSGDRGRNQPQHF
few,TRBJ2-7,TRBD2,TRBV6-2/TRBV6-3,TGTGCCAGCAGCCCTCGACTAGCGGGAGGGGTCTACGAGCAGTACTTC,CASSPRLAGGVYEQYF
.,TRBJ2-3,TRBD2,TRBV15,TGTGCCACCAGCAGAGATACGGGAGGCATTAGCACAGATACGCAGTATTTT,CATSRDTGGISTDTQYF
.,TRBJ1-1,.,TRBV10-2,TGCGCCAGCTGGCGGGGTACGGGAACTGAAGCTTTCTTT,CASWRGTGTEAFF
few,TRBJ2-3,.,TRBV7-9,TGTGCCAGCAGCTTACGGAGGGGCGCGGCAGATACGCAGTATTTT,CASSLRRGAADTQYF
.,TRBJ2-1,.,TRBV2,TGTGCCAGCCGACTGGAGGGGAACAATGAGCAGTTCTTC,CASRLEGNNEQFF
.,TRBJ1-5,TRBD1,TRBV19,TGTGCCAGTAGTATTCCGGGACAGGGGGATCAGCCCCAGCATTTT,CASSIPGQGDQPQHF
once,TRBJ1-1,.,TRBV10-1,TGCGCCAGCAGGGATCCCCGACGCGGGCCCACTGAAGCTTTCTTT,CASRDPRRGPTEAFF
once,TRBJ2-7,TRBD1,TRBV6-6,TGTGCCAGCAGTTACGGGACAGGGCTGGGGGAGCAGTACTTC,CASSYGTGLGEQYF
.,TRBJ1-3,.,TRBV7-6,TGTGCCAGCAGCTTAACAGGGTACGGAAACACCATATATTTT,CASSLTGYGNTIYF
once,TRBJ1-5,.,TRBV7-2,TGTGCCAGCAGCCCTGACACCGTGAATCAGCCCCAGCATTTT,CASSPDTVNQPQHF
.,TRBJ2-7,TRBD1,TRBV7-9,TGTGCCAGCAGCTCGGGACAGATCTACGAGCAGTACTTC,CASSSGQIYEQYF
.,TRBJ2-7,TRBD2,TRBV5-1,TGCGCCAGCAGCTTGCTAGCGGGACCCGGCGAGCAGTACTTC,CASSLLAGPGEQYF
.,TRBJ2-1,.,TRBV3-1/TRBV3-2,TGTGCCAGCAGCCAAACAGGGATGCAGTTCTTC,CASSQTGMQFF
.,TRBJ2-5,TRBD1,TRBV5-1,TGCGCCAGCAGCCCCGGGACAGGGGTAGAGACCCAGTACTTC,CASSPGTGVETQYF
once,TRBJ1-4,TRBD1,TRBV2,TGTGCCAGCAGTGGGCAGACAGGGCGGAATGAAAAACTGTTTTTT,CASSGQTGRNEKLFF
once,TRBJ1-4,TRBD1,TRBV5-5,TGTGCCAGCAGCTTGGAAGACAGGGGGGATGAAAAACTGTTTTTT,CASSLEDRGDEKLFF
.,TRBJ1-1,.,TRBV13,TGTGCCAGCAGCCCCGAAGAGAGCCGCCAGGGAGCTTTCTTT,CASSPEESRQGAFF
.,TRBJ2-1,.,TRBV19,TGTGCCAGTAGTATGAAGGGAGGGGGGTACAATGAGCAGTTCTTC,CASSMKGGGYNEQFF
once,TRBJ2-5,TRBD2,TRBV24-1,TGTGCCACCAGTGATCCTTCTAGACCGGGACTAGGGACCCAGTACTTC,CATSDPSRPGLGTQYF
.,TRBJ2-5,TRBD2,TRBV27,TGTGCCAGCAGTTTAAGCGCGGGAGCTGGGGAGACCCAGTACTTC,CASSLSAGAGETQYF
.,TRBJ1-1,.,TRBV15,TGTGCCACCAGCAGAGACGGCCGGAGTGAAGCTTTCTTT,CATSRDGRSEAFF
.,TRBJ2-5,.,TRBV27,TGTGCCGCCTCGTTCGGGGGTATGAGCAAAGGGCGGGAGACCCAGTACTTC,CAASFGGMSKGRETQYF
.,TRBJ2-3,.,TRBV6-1,TGTGCCAGCAGTGAAGGGACTAATACGCAGTATTTT,CASSEGTNTQYF
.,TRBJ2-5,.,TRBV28,TGTGCCAGTTCGACAGCGTACCAAGAGACCCAGTACTTC,CASSTAYQETQYF
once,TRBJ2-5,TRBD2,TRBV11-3,TGTGCCAGCAGCCCCGGGACTAGCGGGAGCGGGTTAGAGACCCAGTACTTC,CASSPGTSGSGLETQYF
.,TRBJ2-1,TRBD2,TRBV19,TGTGCCAGTAGTACCCAACTAGCGGGAGGGCGCAATGAGCAGTTCTTC,CASSTQLAGGRNEQFF
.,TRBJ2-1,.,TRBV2,TGTGCCAGCAGTGAAGACAGGAGCTACAATGAGCAGTTCTTC,CASSEDRSYNEQFF
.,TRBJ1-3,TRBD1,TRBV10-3,TGTGCCGCTGACTCGGGACAGGGGGCCGGAAACACCATATATTTT,CAADSGQGAGNTIYF
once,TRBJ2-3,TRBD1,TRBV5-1,TGCGCCAGCAGCTCCCCCCGGGACAGGGGGCTCACAGATACGCAGTATTTT,CASSSPRDRGLTDTQYF
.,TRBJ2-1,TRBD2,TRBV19,TGTGCCAGCACCGGACTAGCGGGAGGCAATGAGCAGTTCTTC,CASTGLAGGNEQFF
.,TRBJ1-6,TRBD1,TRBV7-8,TGTGCCAGCAGCTTAGAGGCTGGCAGGGGGTCACCCCTCCACTTT,CASSLEAGRGSPLHF
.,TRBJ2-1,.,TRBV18,TGTGCCAGCTCACCAATCGGAACTCAGGGCGATGAGCAGTTCTTC,CASSPIGTQGDEQFF
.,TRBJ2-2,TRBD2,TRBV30,TGTGCCTGGAGCCCTCCCGGGTTCGCTAGCGGGAGAGGCGGGGAGCTGTTTTTT,CAWSPPGFASGRGGELFF
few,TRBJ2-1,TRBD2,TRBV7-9,TGTGCCAGCAGCGGCCGTAGCGGGAGCTCCTACAATGAGCAGTTCTTC,CASSGRSGSSYNEQFF
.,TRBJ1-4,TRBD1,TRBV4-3,TGCGCCAGCAGCCAGGGGGGGACAGGGAGGGATGAAAAACTGTTTTTT,CASSQGGTGRDEKLFF
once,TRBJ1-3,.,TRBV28,TGTGCCAGCAGTTTTTGGGGGGGGATTGGAAACACCATATATTTT,CASSFWGGIGNTIYF
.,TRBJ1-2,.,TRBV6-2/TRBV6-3,TGTGCCAGCAGTTACCTCAGGCAGTCCTATGGCTACACCTTC,CASSYLRQSYGYTF
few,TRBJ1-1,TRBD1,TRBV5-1,TGCGCCAGCAGCGGACAGGGGGTAATAACTGAAGCTTTCTTT,CASSGQGVITEAFF
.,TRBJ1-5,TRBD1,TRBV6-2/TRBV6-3,TGTGCCAGCAGTTACGGGACAGCTTATAGCAATCAGCCCCAGCATTTT,CASSYGTAYSNQPQHF